The rows below give T cell receptor beta chains drawn from one sample of a study of cytomegalovirus exposure and HLA in healthy donors. Repertoires were generated with immunoSEQ multiplex PCR, while TCRdb's copy carries only in-frame clones and drops some. The sample yields about 140,000 clones, just under 85% seen once. The sample was PBMCs. Every receptor here comes from a woman in her forties in good health and CMV-seronegative. Both conserved end residues are part of each CDR3. D genes are given only for firm matches. Rows may omit the clone size; those that give it use once, few, many or a size class.

d_call	v_call	clone_size	cdr3_length	j_call	cdr3_aa	cdr3_nt
-	TRBV6-5	few	11	TRBJ2-7	CASSSAYEQYF	TGTGCCAGCAGTTCGGCCTACGAGCAGTACTTC
-	TRBV7-9	few	16	TRBJ1-2	CASSLVKLAGMGGYTF	TGTGCCAGCAGCTTAGTGAAACTGGCCGGGATGGGTGGCTACACCTTC
TRBD1	TRBV4-2	-	16	TRBJ1-5	CASSHGRDRLGQPQHF	TGTGCCAGCAGCCACGGCCGGGACAGGTTAGGTCAGCCCCAGCATTTT
TRBD1	TRBV18	-	20	TRBJ2-5	CASSPIKIADRDEAKETQYF	TGTGCCAGCTCACCGATCAAGATTGCAGACAGGGATGAAGCGAAAGAGACCCAGTACTTC
-	TRBV4-3	-	19	TRBJ2-6	CASSQDFAWGRSGANVLTF	TGCGCCAGCAGCCAAGATTTTGCGTGGGGGCGGTCTGGGGCCAACGTCCTGACTTTC
-	TRBV27	-	13	TRBJ1-2	CASSTSIRVGYTF	TGTGCCAGCAGTACATCAATCAGGGTCGGCTACACCTTC
-	TRBV7-3	-	13	TRBJ2-1	CASSYQAYNEQFF	TGTGCCAGCAGCTACCAGGCGTACAATGAGCAGTTCTTC
-	TRBV7-3	-	14	TRBJ2-7	CASSLSGSSYEQYF	TGTGCCAGCAGCTTAAGCGGGTCCTCCTACGAGCAGTACTTC
-	TRBV2	-	13	TRBJ1-1	CASSVEGRTEAFF	TGTGCCAGCAGTGTGGAGGGTAGGACTGAAGCTTTCTTT
-	TRBV6-5	few	14	TRBJ1-6	CASSPPDRIESLHF	TGTGCCAGCAGCCCCCCGGACAGAATCGAATCCCTCCACTTT
-	TRBV18	-	14	TRBJ2-5	CASSPIDSQETQYF	TGTGCCAGCTCACCTATAGACAGTCAAGAGACCCAGTACTTC
TRBD1	TRBV19	-	15	TRBJ1-5	CASSTGTGHNQPQHF	TGTGCCAGTAGCACCGGGACAGGACACAATCAGCCCCAGCATTTT
TRBD1	TRBV18	once	14	TRBJ1-1	CASSPSGTGGEAFF	TGTGCCAGCTCACCGTCCGGGACAGGGGGCGAAGCTTTCTTT
-	TRBV6-4	-	13	TRBJ2-4	CATPRETKNIQYF	TGTGCCACCCCGAGGGAAACCAAAAACATTCAGTACTTC
TRBD1	TRBV5-6	once	15	TRBJ2-7	CASNHRRQGSSEQYF	TGTGCCAGCAACCACCGCCGACAGGGCAGCAGCGAGCAGTACTTC
-	TRBV19	-	14	TRBJ1-6	CASSISGFNSPLHF	TGTGCCAGTAGTATCTCAGGGTTTAATTCACCCCTCCACTTT
-	TRBV6-5	few	16	TRBJ1-6	CASSYWSGSQNSPLHF	TGTGCCAGCAGTTACTGGTCGGGGAGCCAAAATTCACCCCTCCACTTT
TRBD2	TRBV7-3	-	15	TRBJ2-1	CASSSSGTIYNEQFF	TGTGCCAGCAGCTCATCCGGGACTATATACAATGAGCAGTTCTTC
TRBD2	TRBV7-2	once	15	TRBJ2-1	CASSWTSGIFNEQFF	TGTGCCAGCAGCTGGACTAGCGGGATCTTCAATGAGCAGTTCTTC
TRBD1	TRBV13	-	14	TRBJ1-5	CASSTGTGNQPQHF	TGTGCCAGCAGTACCGGGACAGGTAATCAGCCCCAGCATTTT
TRBD1	TRBV6-5	-	15	TRBJ2-2	CASSRGQSNTGELFF	TGTGCCAGCAGCCGGGGACAGTCGAACACCGGGGAGCTGTTTTTT
-	TRBV11-3	-	12	TRBJ2-1	CASSHWSNEQFF	TGTGCCAGCAGCCACTGGTCTAATGAGCAGTTCTTC
TRBD1	TRBV6-5	few	15	TRBJ2-7	CASIQSGTGGFEQYF	TGTGCCAGCATTCAATCCGGGACAGGGGGCTTCGAGCAGTACTTC
-	TRBV6-6	-	14	TRBJ2-3	CASSYGPSTDTQYF	TGTGCCAGCAGTTACGGGCCTAGCACAGATACGCAGTATTTT
-	TRBV15	-	16	TRBJ1-3	CATSTEFGSSGNTIYF	TGTGCCACCAGCACTGAGTTCGGGAGCTCTGGAAACACCATATATTTT
-	TRBV20-1	-	10	TRBJ2-1	CSAIRNEQFF	TGCAGTGCTATTCGCAATGAGCAGTTCTTC
-	TRBV9	-	13	TRBJ2-7	CASSTENSYEQYF	TGTGCCAGCAGCACGGAGAACTCCTACGAGCAGTACTTC
TRBD2	TRBV27	-	15	TRBJ2-1	CASSLTSGGPHEQFF	TGTGCCAGCAGTTTAACTAGCGGGGGTCCCCATGAGCAGTTCTTC
TRBD2	TRBV6-6	-	15	TRBJ2-1	CASSTSGYSYNEQFF	TGTGCCAGCAGTACTAGCGGGTACTCCTACAATGAGCAGTTCTTC
-	TRBV4-3	-	15	TRBJ2-7	CASSQDRYSSYEQYF	TGCGCCAGCAGCCAAGATCGGTACAGCTCCTACGAGCAGTACTTC
TRBD1	TRBV27	-	14	TRBJ2-7	CASSFQTGVNEQYF	TGTGCCAGCAGTTTCCAGACAGGGGTTAACGAGCAGTACTTC
-	TRBV7-9	-	13	TRBJ1-5	CASTIGAARPQHF	TGTGCCAGCACCATTGGGGCGGCCCGGCCCCAGCATTTT
-	TRBV11-2	-	11	TRBJ1-2	CASSPLGGYTF	TGTGCCAGCAGTCCTCTCGGGGGCTACACCTTC
TRBD1	TRBV25-1	-	14	TRBJ1-3	CASSDRGSGNTIYF	TGTGCCAGCAGTGACAGGGGGTCTGGAAACACCATATATTTT
TRBD2	TRBV4-3	-	15	TRBJ2-7	CASSQVSGSSYEQYF	TGCGCCAGCAGCCAGGTTAGCGGGAGCTCCTACGAGCAGTACTTC
TRBD1	TRBV7-2	-	14	TRBJ2-7	CASREQGTTYEQYF	TGTGCCAGCAGGGAACAGGGGACAACCTACGAGCAGTACTTC
-	TRBV15	few	19	TRBJ2-2	CATRSRAPGLRTNTGELFF	TGTGCCACCAGAAGCAGAGCGCCCGGGTTACGTACGAACACCGGGGAGCTGTTTTTT
TRBD1	TRBV19	once	17	TRBJ1-1	CASSPLRSSGGANKAFF	TGTGCCAGTAGCCCCCTCCGGTCGTCAGGGGGAGCTAACAAAGCTTTCTTT
-	TRBV28	-	12	TRBJ2-7	CASSVQFYEQYF	TGTGCCAGCAGTGTCCAATTCTACGAGCAGTACTTC
TRBD1	TRBV19	-	13	TRBJ2-1	CASSIGQGNEQFF	TGTGCCAGTAGTATTGGACAGGGCAATGAGCAGTTCTTC
-	TRBV11-2	-	14	TRBJ2-7	CASSFGQRAVEQYF	TGTGCCAGCAGCTTCGGACAGAGGGCGGTCGAGCAGTACTTC
TRBD1	TRBV11-3	once	14	TRBJ2-5	CASSTRQGGETQYF	TGTGCCAGCAGCACCCGACAGGGGGGGGAGACCCAGTACTTC
TRBD1	TRBV19	-	15	TRBJ1-3	CASSIGQGRGNTIYF	TGTGCCAGTAGTATCGGACAGGGGAGAGGAAACACCATATATTTT
TRBD1	TRBV27	-	13	TRBJ2-7	CASSLLQGSEQYF	TGTGCCAGCAGTTTACTACAGGGGTCCGAGCAGTACTTC
-	TRBV28	-	11	TRBJ2-7	CARPGAHEQYF	TGTGCCCGTCCGGGTGCCCACGAGCAGTACTTC
TRBD2	TRBV5-1	-	16	TRBJ2-1	CASSLRAGALYNEQFF	TGCGCCAGCAGCTTGAGAGCGGGAGCTTTGTACAATGAGCAGTTCTTC
TRBD1	TRBV10-1	-	16	TRBJ1-1	CASSESGTGTNTEAFF	TGCGCCAGCAGTGAGTCCGGGACAGGGACGAACACTGAAGCTTTCTTT
-	TRBV9	-	15	TRBJ1-2	CASSVGVGGIYGYTF	TGTGCCAGCAGCGTAGGGGTGGGAGGGATCTATGGCTACACCTTC
-	TRBV27	-	13	TRBJ2-7	CASSLPGHYQQYF	TGTGCCAGCAGTTTACCAGGACACTACCAGCAGTACTTC
-	TRBV20-1	-	11	TRBJ1-1	CSVSTNTEAFF	TGCAGTGTTTCTACCAACACTGAAGCTTTCTTT
TRBD2	TRBV5-6	-	16	TRBJ2-5	CASSSRMRGVWETQYF	TGTGCCAGCAGCTCGCGAATGCGGGGGGTGTGGGAGACCCAGTACTTC
TRBD2	TRBV5-7	-	17	TRBJ2-1	CASSLSLAGGSLDEQFF	TGTGCCAGCAGCTTGTCCCTGGCGGGAGGGAGTTTGGATGAGCAGTTCTTC
-	TRBV6-5	few	14	TRBJ2-3	CASSLSTSTDTQYF	TGTGCCAGCAGCCTTTCGACTAGCACAGATACGCAGTATTTT
-	TRBV6-5	-	16	TRBJ1-4	CASSSYNRVGGEKLFF	TGTGCCAGCAGTTCCTATAACAGGGTTGGTGGGGAAAAACTGTTTTTT
TRBD1	TRBV7-2	-	11	TRBJ2-7	CASSFMTGQTF	TGTGCCAGCAGTTTTATGACGGGACAGACCTTC
TRBD2	TRBV28	-	15	TRBJ2-3	CASRPEREVVDTQYF	TGTGCCAGCCGACCGGAGCGGGAGGTTGTAGATACGCAGTATTTT